These 30 T cell receptor beta chains share one sample of origin, sequenced in a study of T cell repertoires in cytomegalovirus infection. Antigen specificity for these receptors is unknown. Each CDR3 protein is one row after TCRdb ran MiXCR on the reads. The data contain approximately 270,000 distinct CDR3 sequences, roughly 21% of them singletons. This material consisted of cultured PBMCs, taken from culture after CMV antigen stimulation. Receptor source: a human donor in good health (CMV status not recorded). Some clones in this sample may be carry-over from other donors' samples.

This clonotype has a count of ten or more. The J gene is TRBJ1-5, the V gene TRBV6-1, with D possibly being TRBD1 (5 bases). CDR1 MNHNS and CDR2 SASEGT come from the germline V gene. The CDR3 spans 16 residues. Trimming removed 5 bases from V and 0 bases from J, with 14 bases in between. The CDR3 loop is CASSTKGLDSNQPQHF. The CDR3 region has the DNA TGTGCCAGCAGTACCAAGGGACTGGATAGCAATCAGCCCCAGCATTTT.

V and J are TRBV28 and TRBJ2-5, with TRBD1 identical over 10 bases. V dropped 4 bases and J dropped 3; count of bases not matched to a gene: 8. The germline V gene has CDR1 MDHEN and CDR2 SYDVKM. This CDR3 is 16 amino acids long. CDR3 in amino acids: CASSSSGTGVKETQYF. CDR3 nucleotide sequence: TGTGCCAGCAGTTCTTCCGGGACAGGGGTAAAAGAGACCCAGTACTTC.

The sample holds one count of this clonotype. The V gene is TRBV10-3, the J gene TRBJ2-1; unclear D gene. The CDR3 runs to 16 residues. From germline, CDR1 is ENHRY and CDR2 SYGVKD. V gave up 6 bases and J gave up 5 bases, with 20 bases separating them. Written as DNA, the CDR3 is TGTGCCATCAGCGGCTCTTTCATCAACCGGGACAATGAGCAGTTCTTC. Its protein is CAISGSFINRDNEQFF.

The chain uses TRBV29-1 and TRBJ2-7; 9 nucleotides align to TRBD2. Unmatched junction bases numbered 6, after V lost 7 bases and J lost 5 bases. This CDR3 is built from 12 residues. Germline V gene lookup returns CDR1 SQVTM and CDR2 ANQGSEA. Here the CDR3 reads CSAGTSRNEQYF. CDR3 nucleotides: TGCAGCGCAGGGACTAGCAGAAACGAGCAGTACTTC.

The gene calls are TRBV6-2 or TRBV6-3 and TRBJ2-7, with 9 bases identical to TRBD1. The V and J ends lost 2 bases and 8 bases, in that order; junction bases with no gene match: 7. The CDR3 is 14 residues long. Germline CDR1 MNHEY, CDR2 SVGEGT. DNA for the CDR3: TGTGCCAGCAGTTACAGCGGACAGGGGCGGAAGCAGTACGTC. Encoded protein: CASSYSGQGRKQYV.

This clonotype was counted once. The CDR3 sequence is CASSPIYRGNTEAFF. DNA for the CDR3: TGTGCCAGCAGTCCCATATACAGGGGAAACACTGAAGCTTTCTTT. The chain employs TRBV6-2 or TRBV6-3 and TRBJ1-1; 7 bases align to TRBD1. The CDR3 is made up of 15 amino acids. V shed 5 bases and J 2 bases; nucleotides not matched to a gene: 8. CDR1 and CDR2 from the germline V gene are MNHEY and SVGEGT.

Concerning this clonotype: No conserved phenylalanine or tryptophan is present at the end of the CDR3, so a read error is the likely explanation. The chain employs TRBV2 and TRBJ2-3; D call uncertain. Between the trimmed V and J ends, which lost 4 bases and 6 bases, there was a span of 8 bases. Per the germline V gene, CDR1 is SNHLY and CDR2 is FYNNEI. The CDR3 contains 12 residues. CDR3 sequence (DNA): TGTGCCAGCAGTGTATTTTCGGATACGCAGTATATT. It encodes CASSVFSDTQYI.

The table lists this clonotype with a few counts. The chain joins TRBV5-1 to TRBJ2-3; 12 nucleotides agree with TRBD2. The V and J ends lost 4 bases and 3 bases, in that order; junction bases with no gene match: 9. The CDR3 runs 17 residues. CDR1 is SGHRS, CDR2 YFSETQ, per germline. The CDR3 DNA reads TGCGCCAGCAGCGTGGGACTAGCGGGCTCAAGAACAGATACGCAGTATTTT. Amino acids: CASSVGLAGSRTDTQYF. Complete variable domain (other parts from reference TRBV5-1 and TRBJ2-3): KAGVTQTPRYLIKTRGQQVTLSCSPISGHRSVSWYQQTPGQGLQFLFEYFSETQRNKGNFPGRFSGRQFSNSRSEMNVSTLELGDSALYLCASSVGLAGSRTDTQYFGPGTRLTVL.

This clonotype was seen at least ten times. The CDR3 is CASSLTDTGIGYTF. The DNA for the CDR3 is TGTGCCAGCAGTTTAACCGACACTGGGATCGGCTACACCTTC. The chain recombines TRBV12-3 or TRBV12-4 with TRBJ1-2; D not certain. V lost 2 bases, J lost 8 bases, and 15 bases lay in between. The CDR3 sequence is 14 residues long.

This clonotype was seen at least ten times. The chain carries TRBV2 and TRBJ2-5, with D tentatively TRBD1 (5 bases). Trimming left V 3 bases short and J 5 bases short, with 13 bases between. Germline lookup yields CDR1 SNHLY and CDR2 FYNNEI. The CDR3 length is 14 residues. CDR3 DNA: TGTGCCAGCAGTGAGGGCAGGGTTGGGGAGACCCAGTACTTC. It specifies CASSEGRVGETQYF.

At least ten counts were recorded for this clonotype. V and J are TRBV7-2 and TRBJ2-5, with 10 bases fitting TRBD2. Germline trimming cut 0 bases from V and 5 bases from J; bases unmatched to any gene: 6. Germline lookup yields CDR1 SGHTA and CDR2 FQGNSA. The CDR3 totals 16 residues. The CDR3 sequence: CASSLAGLATGETQYF. Written as DNA, the CDR3 is TGTGCCAGCAGCTTAGCGGGACTAGCGACGGGGGAGACCCAGTACTTC. The full variable domain, in which reference TRBV7-2 and TRBJ2-5 provide the parts outside the CDR3, is GAGVSQSPSNKVTEKGKDVELRCDPISGHTALYWYRQSLGQGLEFLIYFQGNSAPDKSGLPSDRFSAERTGGSVSTLTIQRTQQEDSAVYLCASSLAGLATGETQYFGPGTRLLVL.

V is TRBV30 and J is TRBJ1-2; D remains ambiguous. V shed 0 bases and J shed 8 bases, with 13 bases lying between them. Germline V gives CDR1 GTSNPN, CDR2 SVGIG (reference sequence). The CDR3 has 13 amino acids. In DNA, the CDR3 is TGTGCCTGGAGTGTTTTGCGGGGAGGCGGCTACACCTTC. Residues: CAWSVLRGGGYTF.

V usage is TRBV15 and J usage is TRBJ2-7; either TRBD1 or TRBD2 may fit D (5 bases each). Looked up from germline, CDR1 is LNHNV and CDR2 is YYDKDF (reference sequence). The CDR3 runs to 15 residues. The germline V and J ends were trimmed by 0 bases and 3 bases, with 12 bases remaining between them. The chain's CDR3 is CATSRDPGPSYEQYF. The CDR3 DNA follows: TGTGCCACCAGCAGAGACCCGGGACCTAGCTACGAGCAGTACTTC.

The chain links TRBV28 to TRBJ2-7; 7 bases map to TRBD1. The CDR3 length is 16 residues. Germline values: CDR1 MDHEN, CDR2 SYDVKM. J gave up 3 bases and V 6 bases, and 14 bases lay outside the gene matches. The CDR3 nucleotides are TGTGCCAGCAGCAAGCCCCGGGACAGACTTTTCTACGAGCAGTACTTC. Its translation: CASSKPRDRLFYEQYF.

The CDR3 reads CASSLDPANNSPLHF. The CDR3 region has the DNA TGTGCCAGCAGTCTAGACCCCGCGAATAATTCACCCCTCCACTTT. The chain employs TRBV6-1 and TRBJ1-6; no definite D call. V was pared by 5 bases and J by 5 bases, with 13 bases between. CDR1 MNHNS and CDR2 SASEGT come from the germline V gene. The CDR3 loop spans 15 amino acids.

This clonotype was found many times. This chain uses TRBV12-3 or TRBV12-4 with TRBJ2-5, with 9 bases fitting TRBD1. The CDR3 has 14 residues. V dropped 4 bases and J dropped 6; count of bases not matched to a gene: 6. This CDR3 is CASSWGQGGKTQYF. CDR3 bases: TGTGCCAGCAGTTGGGGACAGGGTGGAAAGACCCAGTACTTC.

With regard to this clonotype: A much larger clone lies a single base off, so this may be a read error. The V and J genes are TRBV13 and TRBJ1-2; 9 bases agree with TRBD1. This CDR3 is built from 13 residues. Per germline, CDR1 PRHDT and CDR2 FYEKMQ (reference sequence). CDR3 nucleotides: TGTGCCAGCAGCTACAGGGGGCTGAATGGCGACACCTTC. Its protein product is CASSYRGLNGDTF.

This clonotype was counted many times. This chain connects TRBV7-2 to TRBJ1-6; possible D gene TRBD1, 5 bases. CDR3 length: 17 residues. V dropped 1 base and J dropped 0 bases, with 10 bases sitting between them. Germline V lookup: CDR1 SGHTA, CDR2 FQGNSA. The CDR3 DNA sequence: TGTGCCAGCAGCTTAGAGGGGAGAGGCTCCTATAATTCACCCCTCCACTTT. Translated: CASSLEGRGSYNSPLHF.

In its sample, this clonotype was seen a few times. The CDR3 is CASSLSGDRDTEAFF. Here the CDR3 DNA reads TGCGCCAGCAGCCTCTCTGGGGACAGGGACACTGAAGCTTTCTTT. The gene calls are TRBV4-3 and TRBJ1-1, with TRBD1 identical over 9 bases. Looked up from germline, CDR1 is LGHNA and CDR2 is YSLEER. The CDR3 loop spans 15 amino acids. Trimming took 4 bases from V and 3 from J; bases not matched to a gene: 6.

This clonotype was counted between two and nine times. The rearrangement uses TRBV7-4 and TRBJ1-2, with a weak D call TRBD1 (5 bases). The CDR3 is made up of 16 amino acids. V lost 7 bases and J lost 6, with 24 bases in between. Germline V gene lookup returns CDR1 SGHVT and CDR2 SQSDAQ. As DNA, the CDR3 is TGTGCCAGCACCGCCGTTGACAGAAATTCCCCCCATGGCTACACCTTC. It specifies CASTAVDRNSPHGYTF.

The J gene is TRBJ2-2, the V gene TRBV27; D is uncertain. This CDR3 has 12 amino acids. Germline V gene data show CDR1 as MNHEY and CDR2 as SMNVEV (reference sequence). V was pared by 4 bases and J by 6 bases, with 6 bases between. CDR3 protein: CASSSAPGELFF. CDR3 DNA: TGTGCCAGCAGTTCTGCCCCCGGGGAGCTGTTTTTT.

There are a few counts of this clonotype. The rearrangement joins TRBV4-3 to TRBJ2-1, with 11 bases identical to TRBD1. This CDR3 spans 17 amino acids. CDR1 and CDR2 (germline): LGHNA, YSLEER. V trimming: 2 bases; J trimming: 6 bases; junction bases outside the gene matches: 9. CDR3 residues: CASSQNMGQGGGNEQFF. Written as DNA, the CDR3 is TGCGCCAGCAGCCAAAATATGGGACAGGGGGGGGGCAATGAGCAGTTCTTC.

V gene TRBV7-2 combines with J gene TRBJ2-7; 8 bases are shared with TRBD2. Germline V gene lookup returns CDR1 SGHTA and CDR2 FQGNSA. The CDR3 consists of 15 residues. The J segment lost 6 bases and the V segment lost 3 bases, leaving 10 bases of the junction unmatched. The chain's CDR3 is CASSLTGGPDTEQYV. CDR3 DNA sequence: TGTGCCAGCAGCTTGACGGGAGGGCCTGATACCGAGCAGTACGTC.

This clonotype showed up many times. The chain links TRBV6-1 to TRBJ2-4; weak D call: TRBD2 (6 bases). Germline CDR1 is MNHNS and CDR2 is SASEGT. The CDR3 sequence is 16 residues long. Trimming removed 8 bases from V and 0 bases from J, with 17 bases in between. DNA for the CDR3: TGTGCCAGCGCCCGGGACCCAGCGGGAGCCAAAAACATTCAGTACTTC. This encodes CASARDPAGAKNIQYF.

This clonotype was seen only a few times. V is TRBV28 and J is TRBJ1-1; 7 bases are a match to TRBD1. The CDR3 is 14 residues long. Germline V gives CDR1 MDHEN, CDR2 SYDVKM. Trimming took 10 bases from V and 6 from J; bases not matched to a gene: 14. The CDR3 DNA sequence: TGTGCCATCGGACGGAGGCAGGGGGTCTCTGAAGCTTTCTTT. Its protein product is CAIGRRQGVSEAFF.

This chain connects TRBV20-1 to TRBJ2-5; perhaps TRBD2 as D (5 bases). V was clipped by 3 bases and J by 2 bases, with 10 bases between them. Germline loops: CDR1 DFQATT, CDR2 SNEGSKA (reference sequence). This CDR3 is 13 amino acids long. CDR3 DNA sequence: TGCAGTGCTAGCGGGCGGGTTCAAGAGACCCAGTACTTC. It codes for CSASGRVQETQYF.

As regards this clonotype: This may come from a read error, since a much larger clone is one base off. A read error is likely, as this CDR3 ends without the conserved phenylalanine or tryptophan. The chain uses TRBV7-2 and TRBJ2-3; tentatively, D is TRBD2 (5 bases). Germline V gives CDR1 SGHTA, CDR2 FQGNSA. V was cut by 1 base and J by 2 bases, with 7 bases left in between. CDR3 size: 14 residues. The CDR3 coding sequence is TGTGCCAGCAGCTTAGAGCGGAACACAGATACGCAGTATCTT. This encodes CASSLERNTDTQYL.

This clonotype showed up many times. The chain uses TRBV7-8 and TRBJ1-4; TRBD1 aligns across 7 bases. The germline V gene encodes CDR1 SGHVS and CDR2 FQNEAQ. J gave up 2 bases and V 5 bases, and 17 bases lay outside the gene matches. The CDR3 loop spans 19 amino acids. This CDR3 is CASSHGQDGTQGTNEKLFF. Here the CDR3 DNA reads TGTGCCAGCAGCCACGGACAGGATGGGACCCAGGGCACTAATGAAAAACTGTTTTTT. Supplemented by reference TRBV7-8 and TRBJ1-4, the full variable domain reads GAGVSQSPRYKVAKRGQDVALRCDPISGHVSLFWYQQALGQGPEFLTYFQNEAQLDKSGLPSDRFFAERPEGSVSTLKIQRTQQEDSAVYLCASSHGQDGTQGTNEKLFFGSGTQLSVL.

Notes on this clonotype: A much larger clone differs from this one at a single base, so this may be a read error. The rearrangement uses TRBV4-1 and TRBJ2-1, with a weak D call TRBD2 (5 bases). The end of the DNA is better explained by TRBJ2-7, so the J call may be wrong. This CDR3 has 13 residues. CDR1 MGHRA and CDR2 YSYEKL come from the germline V gene. The CDR3 here is CASSLSIRREQYF. The CDR3 coding sequence is TGCGCCAGCAGCCTCTCGATTCGGAGGGAGCAGTACTTC.

The chain is built from TRBV2 and TRBJ1-6; 8 positions agree with TRBD1. This CDR3 comprises 16 residues. The germline CDR1 and CDR2 sequences are SNHLY and FYNNEI. The V gene end was trimmed by 3 bases and the J gene end by 5 bases; junction bases not matched to a gene: 6. The CDR3 DNA reads TGTGCCAGCAGTGAGCGACGGGACAGGAATAATTCACCCCTCCACTTT. Translating gives CASSERRDRNNSPLHF.